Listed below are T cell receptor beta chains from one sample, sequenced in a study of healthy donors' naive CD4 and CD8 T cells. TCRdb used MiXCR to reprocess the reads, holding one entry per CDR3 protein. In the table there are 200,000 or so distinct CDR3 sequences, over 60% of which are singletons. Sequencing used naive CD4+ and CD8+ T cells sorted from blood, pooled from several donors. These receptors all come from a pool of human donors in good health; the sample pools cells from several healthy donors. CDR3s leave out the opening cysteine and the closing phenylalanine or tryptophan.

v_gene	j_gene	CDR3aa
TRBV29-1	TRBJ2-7	SVSLGGIYEQY
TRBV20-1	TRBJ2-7	SARESGTGGLAGEQY
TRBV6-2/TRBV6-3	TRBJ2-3	ASRSRRTSGATDTQY
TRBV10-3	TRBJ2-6	AIRPGQGSDGANVLT
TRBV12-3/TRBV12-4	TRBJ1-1	ASSNPDRVGTEAF
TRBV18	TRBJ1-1	ASSPPSDGNTEAF
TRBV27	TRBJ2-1	ASSSWGHEQF
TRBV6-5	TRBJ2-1	ASSYAPDIYNEQF
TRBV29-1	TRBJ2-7	SVASGFVSYEQY
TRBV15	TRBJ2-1	ATSRDPETGSSEQF
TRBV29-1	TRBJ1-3	SGGTSGNTIY
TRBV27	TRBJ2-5	ASSLTVRQETQY
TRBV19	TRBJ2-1	ASSILLDGGTQF
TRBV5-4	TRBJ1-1	ASSLAWQMNTEAF
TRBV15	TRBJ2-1	ATSRLQFPGNEQF
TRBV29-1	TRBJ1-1	SVESGDTEAF
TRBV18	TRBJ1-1	ASSPQMQGARNTEAF
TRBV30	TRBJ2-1	AWSVEGPEQF
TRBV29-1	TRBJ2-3	SALQAGTDTQY
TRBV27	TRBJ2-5	ASSPSGTSGAQY
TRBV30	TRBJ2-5	AWSVGGYVQETQY
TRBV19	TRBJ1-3	ASSMGLTGNTIY
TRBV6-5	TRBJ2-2	ASSYVSGTGELF